One and the same sample provided the 28 T cell receptor beta chains below, sequenced in a study of T-cell reconstitution after alpha-beta-depleted transplantation in children. The TCRbeta library incorporated unique molecular identifiers. TCRdb passed the PCR reads through MiXCR, listing each CDR3 protein once. The sample consists of about 420,000 distinct CDR3 sequences, around 15% of them appearing once. The material was PBMCs, mostly from graft donor cells, obtained 360 days after TCRalphabeta/CD19-depleted stem cell transplant. The receptors come from a boy in the first two years of life who had a stem cell transplant for Wiskott-Aldrich syndrome, so the T cells may come from the graft donor.

This clonotype came up a few times. The rearrangement uses TRBV5-6 and TRBJ2-4; 9 positions match TRBD2. CDR1 SGHDT and CDR2 YYEEEE come from the germline V gene. This CDR3 has 18 amino acids. J was trimmed by 1 base and V by 2 bases; bases with no gene match: 10. The CDR3 loop reads CASSFIAGAGVAKNIQYF. CDR3 bases: TGTGCCAGCAGCTTCATAGCGGGAGCTGGGGTGGCCAAAAACATTCAGTACTTC.

The chain carries TRBV2 and TRBJ2-7; the match to TRBD2 covers 7 bases. Germline lookup yields CDR1 SNHLY and CDR2 FYNNEI. J lost 2 bases, V lost 6 bases, and 13 bases had no gene match. The CDR3 loop spans 16 amino acids. Written as DNA, the CDR3 is TGTGCCAGCAGCCAAAAGGTCCGGGGGGTGCCCTACGAGCAGTACTTC. As protein: CASSQKVRGVPYEQYF.

This clonotype has at least ten counts. The chain has TRBV2 and TRBJ2-5; the D is unclear. The V end was cut by 5 bases, the J end by 1 base, with 11 bases between. The CDR3 consists of 14 residues. Germline CDR1 is SNHLY and CDR2 is FYNNEI. CDR3 sequence (DNA): TGTGCCAGCAGTCTTTCCTGGGGCCAAGAGACCCAGTACTTC. Residues: CASSLSWGQETQYF.

Worth noting for this clonotype: A read error may account for a junction end that differs from germline. The CDR3 DNA reads TGTGCCAGCAGGCCGGGACAGTTGAAGCTTTTT. It specifies CASRPGQLKLF. The chain has TRBV2 and TRBJ1-1; 7 bases line up with TRBD1. Per germline, CDR1 SNHLY and CDR2 FYNNEI. The CDR3 sequence is 11 residues long.

This clonotype occurred a few times. The chain combines TRBV9 with TRBJ2-6; D may be TRBD1 (5 bases). V lost 4 bases, J lost 4 bases, and 12 bases lay in between. From germline, CDR1 is SGDLS and CDR2 YYNGEE. The CDR3 length is 15 residues. CDR3 region: CASSPDTGGANVLTF. As DNA, the CDR3 is TGTGCCAGCAGCCCAGACACAGGAGGGGCCAACGTCCTGACTTTC.

The gene calls are TRBV18 and TRBJ2-1, with D possibly TRBD2 on 6 matching bases. The CDR3 covers 13 residues. Germline V gene sequence: CDR1 KGHSH, CDR2 LQKENI. V lost 4 bases and J lost 4, with 8 bases in between. The CDR3 nucleotides are TGTGCCAGCTCACAAAGCGGGTACAATGAGCAGTTCTTC. Protein: CASSQSGYNEQFF.

V and J are TRBV4-3 and TRBJ2-1; 13 bases match TRBD2. The trim removed 2 bases at V and 8 bases at J, leaving 9 bases unmatched. CDR3 length: 17 residues. From germline, CDR1 is LGHNA and CDR2 YSLEER. The CDR3 sequence is CASSQPRTSGRGYEQFF. CDR3 bases: TGCGCCAGCAGCCAACCAAGGACTAGCGGGAGAGGTTATGAGCAGTTCTTC.

This clonotype has ten or more counts. The rearrangement joins TRBV12-3 or TRBV12-4 to TRBJ1-2; 9 bases map to TRBD1. The CDR3 runs 16 residues. V lost 0 bases, J lost 2 bases, and 4 bases stayed unmatched. CDR3 nucleotide sequence: TGTGCCAGCAGTTTAGCTCACGGACAGGGGAACTATGGCTACACCTTC. Encoded protein: CASSLAHGQGNYGYTF.

The CDR3 reads CASSQLAEDEQFF. As DNA, the CDR3 is TGCGCCAGCAGCCAACTAGCGGAGGATGAGCAGTTCTTC. The chain uses TRBV4-3 and TRBJ2-1; TRBD2 aligns across 7 bases. Germline V gene sequence: CDR1 LGHNA, CDR2 YSLEER. Germline trimming cut 2 bases from V and 8 bases from J; bases unmatched to any gene: 3. CDR3 length: 13 amino acids.

There are a few counts of this clonotype. The chain joins TRBV5-1 to TRBJ2-3, with 7 bases lining up with TRBD1. The CDR3 sequence is 17 residues long. V was pared by 2 bases and J by 2 bases, with 11 bases of the junction left unmatched. Germline-derived CDR1 and CDR2 are SGHRS and YFSETQ. CDR3 loop: CASSFQQQGPYTDTQYF. CDR3 DNA: TGCGCCAGCAGCTTCCAACAACAGGGGCCATACACAGATACGCAGTATTTT. The whole variable domain, filled in from reference TRBV5-1 and TRBJ2-3, reads KAGVTQTPRYLIKTRGQQVTLSCSPISGHRSVSWYQQTPGQGLQFLFEYFSETQRNKGNFPGRFSGRQFSNSRSEMNVSTLELGDSALYLCASSFQQQGPYTDTQYFGPGTRLTVL.

This clonotype showed up just a few times. This chain joins TRBV12-3 or TRBV12-4 and TRBJ2-3; 8 nucleotides agree with TRBD1. The junction had 4 bases not matched to a gene; V was cut back by 3 bases and J by 2 bases. The CDR3 is 15 amino acids. The CDR3 loop reads CASSFGGQVTDTQYF. The CDR3 region has the DNA TGTGCCAGCAGTTTTGGGGGACAGGTCACAGATACGCAGTATTTT.

The J gene is TRBJ2-7, the V gene TRBV7-9, with D tentatively TRBD2 (6 bases). Germline V gives CDR1 SEHNR, CDR2 FQNEAQ (reference sequence). The CDR3 runs 17 residues. V was cut by 1 base and J by 3 bases, with 19 bases left in between. The CDR3 DNA follows: TGTGCCAGCAGCTTAGTCGTTGGGGGGTCGTCCTTCTACGAGCAGTACTTC. Translating it yields CASSLVVGGSSFYEQYF.

The sample holds a few counts of this clonotype. The chain carries TRBV5-5 and TRBJ2-7, with D perhaps given as TRBD1 or TRBD2 (7 bases each). Deletions cut 3 bases from V and 2 bases from J, with 15 bases between. Germline CDR1 SGHKS, CDR2 YYEKEE (reference sequence). The CDR3 is 15 amino acids. CDR3 sequence reads: CASSSWEGATYEQYF. CDR3 DNA sequence: TGTGCCAGCAGCTCCTGGGAGGGGGCTACCTACGAGCAGTACTTC.

This clonotype was seen ten or more times. This chain uses TRBV15 with TRBJ2-1; D unclear. The CDR3 runs 12 residues. Germline CDR1 LNHNV, CDR2 YYDKDF (reference sequence). The V gene lost 0 bases and the J gene lost 7 bases, with 4 bases spanning the gap. The CDR3 loop is CATSRDRNEQFF. For the CDR3, the DNA is TGTGCCACCAGCAGAGACAGGAATGAGCAGTTCTTC.

The rearrangement uses TRBV7-9 and TRBJ2-7, with 9 bases aligning to TRBD1. The CDR3 is 16 residues long. With 5 bases clipped from V and 2 bases from J, the junction kept 10 bases outside the gene matches. Germline CDR1 SEHNR, CDR2 FQNEAQ (reference sequence). This CDR3 reads CASSLLPGQGAYEQYF. CDR3 nucleotide sequence: TGTGCCAGCAGCCTCCTCCCGGGACAGGGAGCCTACGAGCAGTACTTC.

This clonotype was seen a handful of times. The V gene is TRBV10-3, the J gene TRBJ2-7; D remains unclear. Germline V gives CDR1 ENHRY, CDR2 SYGVKD. This CDR3 has 14 residues. With 0 bases removed from V and 2 bases from J, the gap between germline ends came to 8 bases. CDR3 nucleotide sequence: TGTGCCATCAGTGAGTCTCTCGGCACCTACGAGCAGTACTTC. Its protein product is CAISESLGTYEQYF.

This chain connects TRBV5-1 to TRBJ1-6, with a possible D match to TRBD1 (6 bases). Germline V gene sequence: CDR1 SGHRS, CDR2 YFSETQ. The CDR3 has 14 amino acids. Trimming shortened V by 6 bases and J by 8 bases, and 15 bases separated the two germline ends. The CDR3 loop is CASKFSGEDSPLHF. In DNA, the CDR3 is TGCGCCAGCAAATTCTCAGGGGAGGATTCACCCCTCCACTTT.

This clonotype was observed many times. This chain uses TRBV7-9 with TRBJ1-2, with D hard to call. The germline CDR1 and CDR2 sequences are SEHNR and FQNEAQ (reference sequence). CDR3 length: 13 residues. V lost 1 base and J 5 bases, leaving 8 bases between the germline ends. Here the CDR3 reads CASSLVQLYGYTF. For the CDR3, the DNA is TGTGCCAGCAGCTTAGTACAGCTATATGGCTACACCTTC.

In this sample, this clonotype turned up many times. The CDR3 reads CASSFYRAHGYTF. DNA of the CDR3: TGCGCCAGCAGCTTCTACAGAGCTCATGGCTACACCTTC. The rearrangement joins TRBV5-1 to TRBJ1-2; D is unclear. V lost 2 bases and J lost 6, with 11 bases in between. Looked up from germline, CDR1 is SGHRS and CDR2 is YFSETQ. This CDR3 has 13 residues.

J is TRBJ2-5 and V is TRBV29-1; 8 positions match TRBD2. The length of the CDR3 is 12 residues. The junction had 4 bases not matched to a gene; V was cut back by 3 bases and J by 7 bases. Germline assignment: CDR1 SQVTM and CDR2 ANQGSEA. The CDR3 DNA is TGCAGCGTTGAGAGCGGGAGTCGGACCCAGTACTTC. Amino acid sequence: CSVESGSRTQYF.

This chain connects TRBV6-1 to TRBJ2-2, with 7 bases aligning to TRBD1. Germline loops: CDR1 MNHNS, CDR2 SASEGT. The ends lost 7 bases at V and 7 bases at J; junction bases unmatched: 15. This CDR3 has 16 amino acids. The CDR3 loop reads CASTFSGTVLSGELFF. The CDR3 DNA follows: TGTGCCAGCACCTTCTCCGGGACAGTGTTAAGCGGGGAGCTGTTTTTT.

The sample holds a few counts of this clonotype. The V gene is TRBV20-1, the J gene TRBJ2-3; no definite D call. Looked up from germline, CDR1 is DFQATT and CDR2 is SNEGSKA (reference sequence). V was pared by 3 bases and J by 2 bases, with 18 bases between. The CDR3 has 16 amino acids. The CDR3 reads CSARKAGSSLTDTQYF. In DNA, the CDR3 is TGCAGTGCTAGGAAGGCCGGGTCTTCCCTCACAGATACGCAGTATTTT.

In this sample, this clonotype turned up a few times. The J gene is TRBJ2-5, the V gene TRBV29-1; 7 bases fit TRBD2. The trim removed 3 bases at V and 2 bases at J, leaving 3 bases unmatched. CDR3 length: 13 amino acids. Germline V lookup: CDR1 SQVTM, CDR2 ANQGSEA. As DNA, the CDR3 is TGCAGCGTTGAGGCTAGCGGTCAAGAGACCCAGTACTTC. This encodes CSVEASGQETQYF. The entire variable domain, with the rest obtained from reference TRBV29-1 and TRBJ2-5, is as follows: SAVISQKPSRDICQRGTSLTIQCQVDSQVTMMFWYRQQPGQSLTLIATANQGSEATYESGFVIDKFPISRPNLTFSTLTVSNMSPEDSSIYLCSVEASGQETQYFGPGTRLLVL.

This clonotype was seen just once. This chain connects TRBV19 to TRBJ2-7, with unresolved D. Per germline, CDR1 LNHDA and CDR2 SQIVND (reference sequence). This CDR3 region has 13 residues. The V end was cut by 3 bases, the J end by 3 bases, with 9 bases between. Here the CDR3 DNA reads TGTGCCAGTAGTATGAACACCCGCTACGAGCAGTACTTC. Translation gives CASSMNTRYEQYF.

The chain couples TRBV24-1 to TRBJ1-2; no clear D gene. With 3 bases removed from V and 4 bases from J, the gap between germline ends came to 11 bases. The CDR3 totals 14 residues. Germline V gene data show CDR1 as KGHDR and CDR2 as SFDVKD. The CDR3 DNA reads TGTGCCACCAGTGATCCCCGGGCTTTCTATGGCTACACCTTC. The encoded protein is CATSDPRAFYGYTF.

This clonotype has just a few counts. V is TRBV5-1 and J is TRBJ2-1; D gene ambiguous. Germline V gene data show CDR1 as SGHRS and CDR2 as YFSETQ. The CDR3 length is 14 residues. Trimming left V 0 bases short and J 7 bases short, with 11 bases between. The CDR3 is CASSLEGLRNEQFF. CDR3 nucleotides: TGCGCCAGCAGCTTGGAAGGGTTGAGGAATGAGCAGTTCTTC.

This clonotype has a handful of counts. The gene calls are TRBV6-1 and TRBJ1-1; TRBD1 is a possible D gene (6 bases). In germline, CDR1 is MNHNS, CDR2 SASEGT. The V gene lost 6 bases and the J gene lost 0 bases, with 8 bases spanning the gap. CDR3 size: 13 residues. CDR3 bases: TGTGCCAGCAGGCGACAGGTGAACACTGAAGCTTTCTTT. The encoded protein is CASRRQVNTEAFF.

This clonotype was detected a few times. The rearrangement joins TRBV19 to TRBJ2-7; 7 bases match TRBD1. The CDR3 is 15 residues long. The ends lost 8 bases at V and 2 bases at J; junction bases unmatched: 12. The germline V gene has CDR1 LNHDA and CDR2 SQIVND (reference sequence). In DNA, the CDR3 is TGTGCCAGTTCAACTCAGAGACAGGGTGCCTACGAGCAGTACTTC. Amino acid sequence: CASSTQRQGAYEQYF.